Following are 17 T cell receptor beta chains from one sample sequenced in a study of blood T cell repertoires in COVID-19 (dated by TCRdb to between 2020 and 2021). Receptor amplification or capture employed the immunoSEQ multiplex PCR assay. TCRdb holds this immuneACCESS table with in-frame rearrangements only. Some clones are missing; in checked studies, unresolved V genes explain under half, and the rest has no known cause. For this sample there are 200,000 to 300,000 clones; about 91% appear just once. Under 1.5% of the sample is taken by the ten largest. Sequencing used peripheral blood. These receptors all stem from a man older than 75 with acute or convalescent COVID-19.

This chain connects TRBV19 to TRBJ2-7, with 8 nucleotides matching TRBD1. This CDR3 contains 14 residues. Germline CDR1 LNHDA, CDR2 SQIVND (reference sequence). V gave up 8 bases and J gave up 0 bases; unmatched junction bases: 6. The CDR3 region is CASHDRGSSYEQYF. The CDR3 coding sequence is TGTGCCAGTCATGACAGGGGCAGCTCCTACGAGCAGTACTTC.

This CDR3 is CASSLGHYNQPQHF. In DNA form, the CDR3 reads TGTGCCAGCAGTTTGGGGCACTATAATCAGCCCCAGCATTTT. The chain links TRBV28 to TRBJ1-5, with a tentative D call TRBD1 (5 bases). The V gene lost 3 bases and the J gene lost 4 bases, with 10 bases spanning the gap. Germline values: CDR1 MDHEN, CDR2 SYDVKM. This CDR3 comprises 14 residues.

The V gene is TRBV19, the J gene TRBJ1-1; D gene ambiguous. CDR3 length equals 13 residues. V lost 4 bases, J lost 0 bases, and 6 bases lay in between. CDR1 is LNHDA and CDR2 is SQIVND in the germline V gene (reference sequence). The CDR3 sequence: CASSNYMNTEAFF. The CDR3 bases are TGTGCCAGTAGTAATTACATGAACACTGAAGCTTTCTTT.

The chain is built from TRBV7-3 and TRBJ2-3, with D possibly being TRBD2 (5 bases). Between the trimmed V and J ends, which lost 0 bases and 0 bases, there was a span of 7 bases. The CDR3 loop spans 15 amino acids. CDR1 is SGHTA, CDR2 FQGTGA, per germline. The CDR3 nucleotides read TGTGCCAGCAGCTTAACAGGACTTAGCACAGATACGCAGTATTTT. Protein product: CASSLTGLSTDTQYF.

The chain joins TRBV24-1 to TRBJ1-5; TRBD1 aligns across 7 bases. The V segment lost 5 bases and the J segment 9 bases; nucleotides outside the gene matches: 6. Germline CDR1 KGHDR, CDR2 SFDVKD. The CDR3 spans 13 residues. The DNA of the CDR3 is TGTGCCACCAGTGCAGAGGGGGCGAGGCCCCAGCATTTT. It translates to CATSAEGARPQHF.

The chain couples TRBV18 to TRBJ2-7; the match to TRBD1 covers 11 bases. The length of the CDR3 is 15 residues. After removal of 4 bases from V and 4 bases from J, the junction contained 6 bases not matched to a gene. CDR1 and CDR2 (germline): KGHSH, LQKENI. CDR3 bases: TGTGCCAGCTCACTTGGGACAGGGGGTTTTTACGAGCAGTACTTC. Encoded protein: CASSLGTGGFYEQYF.

The gene calls are TRBV7-9 and TRBJ2-7; 8 bases align to TRBD1. With V trimmed by 0 bases and J by 6 bases, 4 bases remained unmatched. CDR3 size: 14 residues. The germline V gene encodes CDR1 SEHNR and CDR2 FQNEAQ (reference sequence). This CDR3 is CASSLAVTGAEQYF. The CDR3, as DNA: TGTGCCAGCAGCTTAGCGGTGACAGGGGCCGAGCAGTACTTC.

The J gene is TRBJ1-4, the V gene TRBV7-9; D call uncertain. In germline, CDR1 is SEHNR, CDR2 FQNEAQ (reference sequence). CDR3 length equals 16 residues. Trimming removed 6 bases at V and 0 bases at J, with 14 bases between. CDR3 sequence: CASSLAGSPTNEKLFF. CDR3 bases: TGTGCCAGCAGTCTAGCAGGATCGCCAACTAATGAAAAACTGTTTTTT.

This clone was observed a handful of times. This rearrangement joins TRBV5-4 to TRBJ1-5; D gene ambiguous. V was cut by 2 bases and J by 1 base, with 4 bases left in between. Per the germline V gene, CDR1 is SGHNT and CDR2 is YYREEE (reference sequence). CDR3 length equals 13 residues. The CDR3 coding sequence is TGTGCCAGCAGCTTCAGGAGCAATCAGCCCCAGCATTTT. It yields the protein CASSFRSNQPQHF.

The rearrangement joins TRBV2 to TRBJ2-2, with D perhaps matching TRBD1 (6 bases). The CDR3 consists of 15 residues. Trimming took off 5 bases at V and 0 bases at J, with 10 bases between the two ends. Per germline, CDR1 SNHLY and CDR2 FYNNEI. CDR3 sequence (DNA): TGTGCCAGCAGTCCCCGGACAGCGAACACCGGGGAGCTGTTTTTT. Protein: CASSPRTANTGELFF.

The chain employs TRBV6-5 and TRBJ2-7, with TRBD1 matching over 11 bases. Unmatched junction bases numbered 7, after V lost 4 bases and J lost 5 bases. CDR1 and CDR2 from the germline V gene are MNHEY and SVGAGI. This CDR3 has 15 residues. The CDR3 protein is CASSSWTGGRNEQYF. CDR3 DNA: TGTGCCAGCAGTTCCTGGACAGGGGGCAGGAACGAGCAGTACTTC.

The chain's CDR3 is CASSRTRSGDEKLFF. The CDR3 nucleotides are TGTGCCAGCAGCCGAACACGTTCGGGGGATGAAAAACTGTTTTTT. The J gene is TRBJ1-4, the V gene TRBV3-1 (or the pseudogene TRBV3-2); D might be TRBD1 (5 bases). Trimming shortened V by 4 bases and J by 6 bases, and 15 bases separated the two germline ends. Germline-derived CDR1 and CDR2 are LGHDT and YNNKEL (reference sequence). The CDR3 length is 15 residues.

The CDR3 nucleotides read TGTGCCAGCAGCAAAACCCCCACAGGGTGGAGTGGCTACACCTTC. It codes for CASSKTPTGWSGYTF. This chain connects TRBV7-9 to TRBJ1-2, with D tentatively TRBD1 (6 bases). The V gene lost 5 bases and the J gene lost 7 bases, with 20 bases spanning the gap. This CDR3 has 15 amino acids. Germline CDR1 and CDR2: SEHNR and FQNEAQ (reference sequence).

The chain carries TRBV6-6 and TRBJ1-1; D gene unclear. There are 11 residues in the CDR3. The germline V gene has CDR1 MNHNY and CDR2 SVGAGI (reference sequence). V lost 8 bases and J lost 5, with 9 bases in between. The CDR3 region is CASSRVTEAFF. CDR3 nucleotides: TGTGCCAGCTCCCGGGTTACTGAAGCTTTCTTT.

This chain uses TRBV6-6 with TRBJ1-5; D unresolved. CDR3 length: 15 residues. Germline CDR1 is MNHNY and CDR2 is SVGAGI (reference sequence). The germline V and J ends were trimmed by 3 bases and 6 bases, with 15 bases remaining between them. The CDR3, as DNA: TGTGCCAGCAGTTATGAAGTGAGGATCGGTCAGCCCCAGCATTTT. Translated, it gives CASSYEVRIGQPQHF.

J is TRBJ1-1 and V is TRBV6-2 or TRBV6-3; a possible D gene is TRBD1 (6 bases). The ends were cut back, 0 bases at V and 5 bases at J, with 16 bases in the middle. Germline loops: CDR1 MNHEY, CDR2 SVGEGT. CDR3 length: 16 residues. The CDR3: CASSYSGTPQGTEAFF. The CDR3 region has the DNA TGTGCCAGCAGTTACTCCGGGACACCTCAGGGGACTGAAGCTTTCTTT.

The chain recombines TRBV19 with TRBJ2-2; 7 bases are a match to TRBD1. This CDR3 has 16 residues. Germline CDR1 LNHDA, CDR2 SQIVND (reference sequence). The ends lost 7 bases at V and 0 bases at J; junction bases unmatched: 8. In nucleotides, the CDR3 is TGTGCCAGTAAGGGACAGAGATTAGCGAACACCGGGGAGCTGTTTTTT. Translated, it gives CASKGQRLANTGELFF.